This TCR beta chain was sequenced in a study of cytomegalovirus exposure and HLA in healthy donors (dated 2017 in TCRdb). General notes on the study: According to a later analysis, one platform produced both the roughly 130 validation repertoires and the approximately 660 repertoires of the first cohort. The study was designed to test whether signatures of past pathogen exposure could be identified by cataloging public T cell receptors. Along with the roughly 710-subject first cohort, a separate validation cohort of some 130 different subjects was used. High-throughput TCR immunosequencing, statistical association of individual TCRs with disease status, and machine learning were combined to predict cytomegalovirus infection status. Here is what the overall study found, with its caveats: In both the original and validation cohorts, the classifier was reported to diagnose cytomegalovirus status with high specificity and sensitivity. The authors suggested that the approach could potentially be extended to other disease states and immunological phenotypes. The study gave a list of 150 to 200 TCR beta chains associated with cytomegalovirus. Of the cluster scores, 90% to 95% were above 0 in a later analysis, which found that TCRs clustered in the first cohort also tended to co-occur in the 120 validation repertoires. Most TCR sequences were seen in very few donors, while some public TCRs were found in many individuals. A few of the identified cytomegalovirus-associated TCR beta chains were confirmed in vitro to be specific for cytomegalovirus antigens. All 120 or so repertoires were used to score co-occurrence in the validation cohort in a later analysis, because that analysis had no HLA typing for the cohort.

V loses 6 bases at its end and J loses 4 bases; junction bases beyond the gene matches: 10. As encoded in the germline V gene, CDR1 is ENHRY while CDR2 is SYGVKD. Its CDR3 holds 17 amino acids, cysteine through phenylalanine. The entry retains the CDR3 DNA only, 51 bases that are in frame from base 1. Separate from the approximately 690-subject first cohort, the validation cohort of 120 subjects was the group to which the donors belonged. In the case of this clone: Its antigen is still unknown. One base away there is no much larger clone; base qualities are not given.

Library generation was performed with the immunoSEQ multiplex PCR assay. For the original study's pipeline: A statistical classification framework was built for diagnosing cytomegalovirus status from the catalog of TCR beta chain sequences. Drawn from immuneACCESS, this table holds only the in-frame rearrangements with V and J called that TCRdb kept. Clones are partly lost; checked studies trace under half to an unresolved V gene and leave the rest unexplained. V and J calls and clone size are those listed in that table; D and trimming were worked out from the DNA. The sample table records some 140,000 clones; about four fifths of these occur just once. 1.4% of the sample belongs to the ten largest clones.

This TCR was sampled from a woman in her twenties or thirties in good health and CMV-seronegative. The chain links TRBV10-3 with TRBJ2-1, with TRBD2 matching 12 junction bases. What was sequenced was PBMCs. The CDR3 is CAIRGDSLAGGYNEQFF. The bases are TGTGCCATCAGGGGGGACTCACTAGCGGGGGGATACAATGAGCAGTTCTTC.